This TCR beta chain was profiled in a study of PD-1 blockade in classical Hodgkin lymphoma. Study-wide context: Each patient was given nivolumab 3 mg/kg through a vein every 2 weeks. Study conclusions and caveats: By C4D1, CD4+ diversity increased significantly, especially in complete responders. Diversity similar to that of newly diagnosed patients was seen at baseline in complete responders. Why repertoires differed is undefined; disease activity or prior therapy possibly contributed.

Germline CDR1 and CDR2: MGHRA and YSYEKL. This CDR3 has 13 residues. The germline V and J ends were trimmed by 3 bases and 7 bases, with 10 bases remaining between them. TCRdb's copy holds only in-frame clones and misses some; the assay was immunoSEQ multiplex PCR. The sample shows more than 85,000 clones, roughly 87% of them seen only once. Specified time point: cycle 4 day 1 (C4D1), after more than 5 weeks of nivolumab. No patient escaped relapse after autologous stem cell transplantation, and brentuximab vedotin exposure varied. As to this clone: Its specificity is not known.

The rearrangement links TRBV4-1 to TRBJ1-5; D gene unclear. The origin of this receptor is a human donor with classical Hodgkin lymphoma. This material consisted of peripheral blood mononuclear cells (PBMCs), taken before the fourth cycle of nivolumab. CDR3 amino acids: CASSQPWGQPQHF. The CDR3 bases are TGCGCCAGCAGCCAGCCCTGGGGACAGCCCCAGCATTTT.